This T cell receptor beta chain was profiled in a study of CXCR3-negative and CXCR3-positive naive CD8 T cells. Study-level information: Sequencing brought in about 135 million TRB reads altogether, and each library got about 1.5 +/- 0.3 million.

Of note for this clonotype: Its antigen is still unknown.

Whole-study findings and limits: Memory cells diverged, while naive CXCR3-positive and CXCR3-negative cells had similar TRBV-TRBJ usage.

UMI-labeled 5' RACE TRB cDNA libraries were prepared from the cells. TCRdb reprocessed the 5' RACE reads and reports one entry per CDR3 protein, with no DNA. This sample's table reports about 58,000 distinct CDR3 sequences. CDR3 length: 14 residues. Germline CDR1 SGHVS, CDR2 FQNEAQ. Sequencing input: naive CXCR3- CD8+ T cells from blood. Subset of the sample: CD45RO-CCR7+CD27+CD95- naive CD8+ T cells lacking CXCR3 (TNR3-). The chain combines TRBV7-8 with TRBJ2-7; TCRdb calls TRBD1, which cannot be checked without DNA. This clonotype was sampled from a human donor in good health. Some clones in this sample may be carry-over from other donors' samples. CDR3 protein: CASSLDLGAYEQYF.